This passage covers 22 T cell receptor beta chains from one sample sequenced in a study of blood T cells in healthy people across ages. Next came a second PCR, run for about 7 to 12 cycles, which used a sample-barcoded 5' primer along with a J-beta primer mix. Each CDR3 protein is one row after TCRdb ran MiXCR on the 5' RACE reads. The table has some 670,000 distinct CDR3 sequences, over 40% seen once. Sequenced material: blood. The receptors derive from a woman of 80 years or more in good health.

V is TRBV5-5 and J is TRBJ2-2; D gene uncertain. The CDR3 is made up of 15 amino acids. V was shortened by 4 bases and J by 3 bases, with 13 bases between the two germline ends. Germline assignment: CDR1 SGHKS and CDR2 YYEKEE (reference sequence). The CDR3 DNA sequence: TGTGCCAGCAGCCCCGCGAACCGGCACACCGGGGAGCTGTTTTTT. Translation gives CASSPANRHTGELFF.

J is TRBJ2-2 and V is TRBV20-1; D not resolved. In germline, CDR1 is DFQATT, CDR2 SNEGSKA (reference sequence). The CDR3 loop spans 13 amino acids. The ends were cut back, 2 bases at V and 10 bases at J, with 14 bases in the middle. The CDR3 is CSARNGAGQELFF. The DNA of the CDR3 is TGCAGTGCTAGAAACGGTGCAGGTCAGGAGCTGTTTTTT.

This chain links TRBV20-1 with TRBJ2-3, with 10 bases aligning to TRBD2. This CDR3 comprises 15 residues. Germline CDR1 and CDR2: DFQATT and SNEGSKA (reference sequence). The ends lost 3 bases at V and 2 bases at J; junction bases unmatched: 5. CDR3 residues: CSASSAGGITDTQYF. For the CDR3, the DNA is TGCAGTGCTAGCTCAGCGGGGGGGATCACAGATACGCAGTATTTT.

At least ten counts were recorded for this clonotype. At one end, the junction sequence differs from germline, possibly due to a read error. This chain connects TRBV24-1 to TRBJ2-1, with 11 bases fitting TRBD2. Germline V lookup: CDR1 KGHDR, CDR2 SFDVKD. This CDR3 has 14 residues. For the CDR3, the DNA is TGCGCCACCTCCGGGACTAGCGGCTACAATGAGCAGTTCTTC. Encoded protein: CATSGTSGYNEQFF.

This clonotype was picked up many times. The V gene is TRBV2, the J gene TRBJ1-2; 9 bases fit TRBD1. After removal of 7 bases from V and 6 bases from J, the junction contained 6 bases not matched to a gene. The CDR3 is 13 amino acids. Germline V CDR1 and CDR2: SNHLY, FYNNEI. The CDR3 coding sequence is TGTGCCAGCAAGCCGGGACAGGGAGATGGCTACACCTTC. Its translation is CASKPGQGDGYTF.

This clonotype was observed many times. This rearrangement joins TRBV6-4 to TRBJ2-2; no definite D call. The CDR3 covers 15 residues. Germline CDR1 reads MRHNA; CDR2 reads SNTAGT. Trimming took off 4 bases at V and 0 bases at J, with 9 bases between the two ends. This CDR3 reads CASSAEGPNTGELFF. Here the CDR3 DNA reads TGTGCCAGCAGTGCTGAAGGGCCGAACACCGGGGAGCTGTTTTTT.

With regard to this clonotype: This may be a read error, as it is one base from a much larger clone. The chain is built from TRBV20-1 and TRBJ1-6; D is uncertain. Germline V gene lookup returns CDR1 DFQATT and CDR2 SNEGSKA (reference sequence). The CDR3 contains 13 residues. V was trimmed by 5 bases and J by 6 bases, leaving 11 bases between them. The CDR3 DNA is TGCAGTGCTTCCCTACTTTCTAATTCACCCCTCCACTTT. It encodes CSASLLSNSPLHF.

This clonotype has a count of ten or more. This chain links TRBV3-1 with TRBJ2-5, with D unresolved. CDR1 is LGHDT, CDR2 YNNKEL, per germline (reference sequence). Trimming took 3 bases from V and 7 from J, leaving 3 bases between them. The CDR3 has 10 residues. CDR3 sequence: CASSHGTQYF. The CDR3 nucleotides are TGTGCCAGCAGCCATGGGACCCAGTACTTC.

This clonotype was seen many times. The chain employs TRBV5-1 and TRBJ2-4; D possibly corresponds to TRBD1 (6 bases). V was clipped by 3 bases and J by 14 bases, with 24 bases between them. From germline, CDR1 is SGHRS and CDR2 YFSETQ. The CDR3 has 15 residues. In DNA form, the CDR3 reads TGCGCCAGCAGCTCCGTACCGGGACAACAAGGATCGGAGTACTTC. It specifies CASSSVPGQQGSEYF.

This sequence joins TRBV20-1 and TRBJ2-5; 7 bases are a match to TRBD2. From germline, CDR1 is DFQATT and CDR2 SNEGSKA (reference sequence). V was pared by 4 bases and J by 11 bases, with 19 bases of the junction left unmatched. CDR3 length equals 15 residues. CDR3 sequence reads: CSATVVGGGYNKQYF. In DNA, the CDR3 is TGCAGTGCTACTGTCGTGGGGGGAGGGTACAATAAGCAGTACTTC.

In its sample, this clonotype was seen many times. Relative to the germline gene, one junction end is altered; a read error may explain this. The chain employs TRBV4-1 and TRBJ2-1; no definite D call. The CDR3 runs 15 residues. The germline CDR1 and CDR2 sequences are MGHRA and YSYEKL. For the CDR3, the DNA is TGCGCCAGCAGCCTACTTAGGTACTCCGACAATGAGCAGTTCTTC. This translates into CASSLLRYSDNEQFF.

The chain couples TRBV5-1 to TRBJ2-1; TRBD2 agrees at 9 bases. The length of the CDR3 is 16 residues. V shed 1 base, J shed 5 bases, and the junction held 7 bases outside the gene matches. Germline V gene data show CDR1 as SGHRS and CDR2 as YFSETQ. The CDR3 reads CASSLYAGGHDNEQFF. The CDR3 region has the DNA TGCGCCAGCAGCTTGTATGCGGGAGGGCACGACAATGAGCAGTTCTTC. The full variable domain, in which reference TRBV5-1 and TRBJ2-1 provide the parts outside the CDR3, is KAGVTQTPRYLIKTRGQQVTLSCSPISGHRSVSWYQQTPGQGLQFLFEYFSETQRNKGNFPGRFSGRQFSNSRSEMNVSTLELGDSALYLCASSLYAGGHDNEQFFGPGTRLTVL.

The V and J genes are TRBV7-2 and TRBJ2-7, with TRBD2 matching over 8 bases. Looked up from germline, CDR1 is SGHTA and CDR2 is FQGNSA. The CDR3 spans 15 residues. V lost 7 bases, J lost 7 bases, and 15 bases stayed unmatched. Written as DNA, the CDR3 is TGTGCCAGCATCCTTTCAGCGGGGGCTCACAATGAGCAGTACTTC. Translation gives CASILSAGAHNEQYF.

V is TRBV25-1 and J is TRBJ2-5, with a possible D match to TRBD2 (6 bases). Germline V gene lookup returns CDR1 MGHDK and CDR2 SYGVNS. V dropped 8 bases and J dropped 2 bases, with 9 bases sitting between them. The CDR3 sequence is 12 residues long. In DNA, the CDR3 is TGTGCCAGCGTCGGGGGACAAGAGACCCAGTACTTC. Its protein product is CASVGGQETQYF.

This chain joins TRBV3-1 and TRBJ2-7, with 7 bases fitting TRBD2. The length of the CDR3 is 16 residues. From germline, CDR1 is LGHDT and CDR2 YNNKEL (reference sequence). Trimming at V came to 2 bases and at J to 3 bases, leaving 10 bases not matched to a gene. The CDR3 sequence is CASSQQGLVHFYEQYF. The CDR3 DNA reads TGTGCCAGCAGCCAACAAGGACTAGTCCACTTCTACGAGCAGTACTTC.

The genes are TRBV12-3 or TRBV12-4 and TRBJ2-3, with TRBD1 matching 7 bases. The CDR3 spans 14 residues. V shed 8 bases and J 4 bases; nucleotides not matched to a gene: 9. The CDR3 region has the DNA TGTGCCAGCCGGACAGGAGGCGACCCAGATACGCAGTATTTT. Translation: CASRTGGDPDTQYF.

The DNA for the CDR3 is TGTGCCAGCAGTTACGGGGCGGACCCCACCAACGAGCAGTACTTC. Protein sequence: CASSYGADPTNEQYF. V is TRBV6-6 and J is TRBJ2-4; possibly TRBD1 for D (5 bases). The J call could be wrong; TRBJ2-7 is a better fit for the DNA end. CDR1 and CDR2 (germline): MNHNY, SVGAGI (reference sequence). This CDR3 is 15 amino acids long.

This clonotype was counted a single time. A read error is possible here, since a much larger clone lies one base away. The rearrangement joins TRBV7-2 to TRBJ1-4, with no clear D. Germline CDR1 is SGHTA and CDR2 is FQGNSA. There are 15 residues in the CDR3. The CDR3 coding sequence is TGTGCCAGCAGCCCACCCGGATTGGAGGGTGAAGAACTGTTTTTT. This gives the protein CASSPPGLEGEELFF.

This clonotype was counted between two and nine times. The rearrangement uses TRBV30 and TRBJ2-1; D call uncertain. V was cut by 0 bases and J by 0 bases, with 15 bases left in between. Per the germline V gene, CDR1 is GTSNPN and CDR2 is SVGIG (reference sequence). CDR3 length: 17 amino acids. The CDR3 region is CAWSVLGAQSSYNEQFF. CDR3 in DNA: TGTGCCTGGAGTGTCCTCGGAGCGCAGAGCTCCTACAATGAGCAGTTCTTC.

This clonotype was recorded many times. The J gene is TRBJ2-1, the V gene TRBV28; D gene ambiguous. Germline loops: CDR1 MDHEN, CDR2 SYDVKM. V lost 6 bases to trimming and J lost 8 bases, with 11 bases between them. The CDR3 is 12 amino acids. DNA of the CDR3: TGTGCCAGCAGAAAAACCGGATATGAGCAGTTCTTC. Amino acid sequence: CASRKTGYEQFF.

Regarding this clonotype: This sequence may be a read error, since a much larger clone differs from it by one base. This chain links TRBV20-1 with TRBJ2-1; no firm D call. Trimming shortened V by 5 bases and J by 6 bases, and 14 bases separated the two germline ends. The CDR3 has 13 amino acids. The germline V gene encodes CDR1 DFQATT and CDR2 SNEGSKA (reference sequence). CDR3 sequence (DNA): TGCAGTGCTGGATACGTGGGTCGCAATGAGCAGTTCTTC. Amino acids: CSAGYVGRNEQFF.

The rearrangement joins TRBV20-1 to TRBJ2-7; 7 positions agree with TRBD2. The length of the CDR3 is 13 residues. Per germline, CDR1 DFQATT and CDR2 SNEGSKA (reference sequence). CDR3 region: CSAPSGLSYEQYF. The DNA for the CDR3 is TGCAGCGCCCCCTCGGGACTATCCTACGAGCAGTACTTC.